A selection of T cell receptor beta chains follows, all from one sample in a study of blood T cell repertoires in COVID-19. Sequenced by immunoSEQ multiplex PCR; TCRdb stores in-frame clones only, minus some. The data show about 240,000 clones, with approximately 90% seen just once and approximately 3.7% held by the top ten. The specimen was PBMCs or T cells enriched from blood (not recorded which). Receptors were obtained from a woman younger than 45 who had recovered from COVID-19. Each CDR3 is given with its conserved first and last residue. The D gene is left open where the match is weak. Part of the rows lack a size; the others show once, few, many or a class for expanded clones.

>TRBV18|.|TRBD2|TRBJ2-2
TGTGCCAGCTCACCAGGAGCGGGAGCCAACACCGGGGAGCTGTTTTTT
CASSPGAGANTGELFF
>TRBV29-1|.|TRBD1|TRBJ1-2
TGCAGCGTGACAGGGGGTGATGACTATGGCTACACCTTC
CSVTGGDDYGYTF
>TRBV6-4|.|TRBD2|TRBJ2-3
TGTGCCAGCAGTCTAGCGGGGGAAAACACAGATACGCAGTATTTT
CASSLAGENTDTQYF
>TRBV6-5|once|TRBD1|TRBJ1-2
TGTGCCAGCAGTCGCGGACAGGGGGGCGGCTATGGCTACACCTTC
CASSRGQGGGYGYTF
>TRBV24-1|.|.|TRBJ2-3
TGTGCCACCAGTGTATTACAGGGAGGCACAGATACGCAGTATTTT
CATSVLQGGTDTQYF
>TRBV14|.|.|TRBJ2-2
TGTGCCAGCAGAGCCACCGGGGAGCTGTTTTTT
CASRATGELFF
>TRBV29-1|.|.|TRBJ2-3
TGCAGCGTGGGTAGCGTTAGCACAGATACGCAGTATTTT
CSVGSVSTDTQYF
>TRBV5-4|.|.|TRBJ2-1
TGTGCCAGCAGCTTGGGGCTTAATGAGCAGTTCTTC
CASSLGLNEQFF
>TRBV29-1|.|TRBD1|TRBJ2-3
TGCAGCGTCGACAGGGTTGGCACAGATACGCAGTATTTT
CSVDRVGTDTQYF
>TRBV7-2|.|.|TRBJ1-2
TGTGCCAGCAGCCCTGGGCGGGGGGGCGACTATGGCTACACCTTC
CASSPGRGGDYGYTF
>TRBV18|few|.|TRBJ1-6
TGTGCCAGCTCACTCCCCCGAGGGAACGATTCACCCCTCCACTTT
CASSLPRGNDSPLHF
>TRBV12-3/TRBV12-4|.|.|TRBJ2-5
TGTGCCAGCAGGGGGAGGGGGGAGACCCAGTACTTC
CASRGRGETQYF
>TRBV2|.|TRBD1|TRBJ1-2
TGTGCCAGCAGCCCCGACAGGGGACGAGGCTACACCTTC
CASSPDRGRGYTF
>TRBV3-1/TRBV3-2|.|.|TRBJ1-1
TGTGCCAGCAGCCCCGGGGTGCCGACTGAAGCTTTCTTT
CASSPGVPTEAFF
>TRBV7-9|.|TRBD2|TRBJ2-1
TGTGCCAGCAGCTCACCCGAAACGCCGACTAGCGGGGCCAATGAGCAGTTCTTC
CASSSPETPTSGANEQFF
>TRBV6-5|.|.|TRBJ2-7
TGTGCCAGCAGTTTCGGGGACTACGAGCAGTACTTC
CASSFGDYEQYF
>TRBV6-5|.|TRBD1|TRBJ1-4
TGTGCCAGCAGTACCGACGGGACAGGGAATGAAAAACTGTTTTTT
CASSTDGTGNEKLFF
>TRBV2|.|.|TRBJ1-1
TGTGCCAGCAGCCCTAGACAGATGAACACTGAAGCTTTCTTT
CASSPRQMNTEAFF
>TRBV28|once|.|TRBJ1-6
TGTGCCAGCAGAGAGGGAAATTCACCCCTCCACTTT
CASREGNSPLHF
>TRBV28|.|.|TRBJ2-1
TGTGCCAGCATTTTTAGCGGCTCCTACAATGAGCAGTTCTTC
CASIFSGSYNEQFF
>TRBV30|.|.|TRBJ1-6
TGTGCCTGGAAACAGGCAGGGCCCTACCAGAATTCACCCCTCCACTTT
CAWKQAGPYQNSPLHF
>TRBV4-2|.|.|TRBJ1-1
TGTGCCAGCAGCCGCAACGCGGGGGGCTCGATGAACACTGAAGCTTTCTTT
CASSRNAGGSMNTEAFF
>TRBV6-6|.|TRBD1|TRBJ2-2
TGTGCCAGCAGGCTAGGGACAGATTACACCGGGGAGCTGTTTTTT
CASRLGTDYTGELFF
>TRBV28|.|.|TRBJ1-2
TGTGCCAGCAGTTCCACAGGGAACTATGGCTACACCTTC
CASSSTGNYGYTF
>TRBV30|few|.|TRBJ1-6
TGTGCCTGGGCCCGGGACATAGTTTCACCCCTCCACTTT
CAWARDIVSPLHF
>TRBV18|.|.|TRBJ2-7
TGTGCCAGCTCCGTCGGGGTTGCGGGTGAGCAGTACTTC
CASSVGVAGEQYF
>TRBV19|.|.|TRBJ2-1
TGTGCCAGTAGTAGGTGGCAGGGGTACTACAATGAGCAGTTCTTC
CASSRWQGYYNEQFF
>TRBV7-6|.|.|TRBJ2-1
TGTGCCAGCAGCGCCGGGATCCTCAATGAGCAGTTCTTC
CASSAGILNEQFF
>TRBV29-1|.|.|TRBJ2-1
TGCAGCGTTGAAGAAGTAAGGGGGAATGAGCAGTTCTTC
CSVEEVRGNEQFF
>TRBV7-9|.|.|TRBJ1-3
TGTGCCAGCAGCTTAACAGTGAACACCATATATTTT
CASSLTVNTIYF
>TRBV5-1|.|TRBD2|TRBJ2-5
TGCGCCAGCAGCTTCACCCCGGGAGGGGAGACCCAGTACTTC
CASSFTPGGETQYF
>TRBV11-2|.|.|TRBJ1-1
TGTGCCAGCAGCTTACTGGACAGAGAAAGCTTTGAAGCTTTCTTT
CASSLLDRESFEAFF
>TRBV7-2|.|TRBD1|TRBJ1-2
TGTGCCAGCAGTCTTTCAGACAGGGGACGAAGCTATGGCTACACCTTC
CASSLSDRGRSYGYTF
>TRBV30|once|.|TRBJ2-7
TGTGCCTGGAACGGGTACTACGAGCAGTACTTC
CAWNGYYEQYF
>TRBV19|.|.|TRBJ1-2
TGTGCCAGTAGTGCCTCGGGAACAGTTAACTATGGCTACACCTTC
CASSASGTVNYGYTF
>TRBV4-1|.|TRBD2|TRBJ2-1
TGCGCCAGCAGCCAAGTATCACTAGCGGGAACGAATGAGCAGTTCTTC
CASSQVSLAGTNEQFF
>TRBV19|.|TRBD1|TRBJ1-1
TGTGCCAGTAGCGCACAGGGGTCCCTGAACACTGAAGCTTTCTTT
CASSAQGSLNTEAFF
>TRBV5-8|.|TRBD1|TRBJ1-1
TGTGCCAGCAGCCACCAACCGGGACAGGGAGGGGAAGCTTTCTTT
CASSHQPGQGGEAFF
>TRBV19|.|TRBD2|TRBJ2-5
TGTGCCAGTAGTTCGGGACTAGCGAAGACCCAGTACTTC
CASSSGLAKTQYF
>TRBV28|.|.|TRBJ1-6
TGTGCCAGCGTGTCAGGGACATATAATTCACCCCTCCACTTT
CASVSGTYNSPLHF
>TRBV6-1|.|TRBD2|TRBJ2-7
TGTGCCAGCAGTGAAGAGAGGTCGCTAGCGGGGTCCTACGAGCAGTACTTC
CASSEERSLAGSYEQYF
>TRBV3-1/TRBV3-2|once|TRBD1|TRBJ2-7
TGTGCCAGCAGCCAAGGGGCGGAGTGGGACAGGGTCCCTTGGGAGCAGTACTTC
CASSQGAEWDRVPWEQYF
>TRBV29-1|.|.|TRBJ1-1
TGCAGCGTTGAAGATAGGAGGGTGAACACTGAAGCTTTCTTT
CSVEDRRVNTEAFF